Many counts were recorded for the clone carrying this T cell receptor beta chain. Its antigen is unidentified. V gave up 8 bases and J gave up 1 base, with 20 bases separating them. CDR1 is SEHNR, CDR2 FQNEAQ, per germline (reference sequence). The CDR3 contains 16 residues. A single record per CDR3 protein comes from TCRdb applying MiXCR to the reads. The table includes 310,000 or so distinct CDR3 sequences, roughly 17% detected once. The sample comes from a study of T cell repertoires in cytomegalovirus infection. Study-level information: Signatures in public TCR beta sequences pointed to both CMV infection and matching HLA type. Study outcomes and limitations: CMV-specific TCR beta clonotypes restricted by HLA-C were the ones dominating the ex vivo response. Of the TCR beta families, the public ones yielded a cumulative frequency that identified carriers of CMV plus the relevant HLA.

The chain recombines TRBV7-9 with TRBJ2-5, with D perhaps matching TRBD1 (6 bases). This TCR derives from a human donor in good health (CMV status not recorded). Some clones in this sample may be carry-over from other donors' samples. Sequencing input: PBMCs. The CDR3 bases are TGTGCCAGCTCCAAACCAGGGACACCGAGCCAAGAGACCCAGTACTTC. Translated, it gives CASSKPGTPSQETQYF.